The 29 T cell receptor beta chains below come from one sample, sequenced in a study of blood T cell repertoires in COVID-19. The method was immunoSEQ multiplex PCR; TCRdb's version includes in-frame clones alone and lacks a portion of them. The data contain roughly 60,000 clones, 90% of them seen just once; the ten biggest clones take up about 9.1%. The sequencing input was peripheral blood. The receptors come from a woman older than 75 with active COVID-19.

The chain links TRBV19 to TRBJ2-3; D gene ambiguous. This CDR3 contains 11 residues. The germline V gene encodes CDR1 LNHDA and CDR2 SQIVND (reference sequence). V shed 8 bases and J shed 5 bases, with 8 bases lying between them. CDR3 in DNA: TGTGCCAGTCGCAGTGTAGATACGCAGTATTTT. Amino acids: CASRSVDTQYF.

The CDR3 sequence is CASSYQGARTYEQYF. The CDR3, as DNA: TGTGCCAGCAGTTACCAGGGGGCGCGGACCTACGAGCAGTACTTC. V and J are TRBV6-5 and TRBJ2-7, with 8 bases identical to TRBD1. Germline V gene data show CDR1 as MNHEY and CDR2 as SVGAGI. This CDR3 has 15 residues. V lost 2 bases and J lost 2; bases outside the gene matches: 5.

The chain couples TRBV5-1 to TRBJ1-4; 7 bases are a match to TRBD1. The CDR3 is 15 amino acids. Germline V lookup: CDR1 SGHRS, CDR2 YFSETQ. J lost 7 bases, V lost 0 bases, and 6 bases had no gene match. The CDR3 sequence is CASSLAEGAGEKLFF. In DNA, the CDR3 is TGCGCCAGCAGCTTGGCCGAGGGGGCAGGTGAAAAACTGTTTTTT.

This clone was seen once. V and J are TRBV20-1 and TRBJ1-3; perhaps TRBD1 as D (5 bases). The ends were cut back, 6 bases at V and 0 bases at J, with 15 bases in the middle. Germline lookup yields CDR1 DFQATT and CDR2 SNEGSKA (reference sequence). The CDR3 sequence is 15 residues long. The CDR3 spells CSASEDRISGNTIYF. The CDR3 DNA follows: TGCAGTGCGAGTGAAGACAGAATCTCTGGAAACACCATATATTTT.

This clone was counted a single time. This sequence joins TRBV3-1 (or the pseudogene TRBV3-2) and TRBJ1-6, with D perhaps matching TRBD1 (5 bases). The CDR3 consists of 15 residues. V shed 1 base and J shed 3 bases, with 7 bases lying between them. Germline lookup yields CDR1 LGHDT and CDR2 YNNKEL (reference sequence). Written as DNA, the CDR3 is TGTGCCAGCAGCCAAGGGGGCGTCTATAATTCACCCCTCCACTTT. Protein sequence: CASSQGGVYNSPLHF.

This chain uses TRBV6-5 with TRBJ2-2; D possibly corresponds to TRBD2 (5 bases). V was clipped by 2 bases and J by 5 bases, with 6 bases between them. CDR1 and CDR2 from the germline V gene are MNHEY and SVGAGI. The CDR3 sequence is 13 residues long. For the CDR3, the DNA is TGTGCCAGCAGTTACGAGGGAACCGGGGAGCTGTTTTTT. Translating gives CASSYEGTGELFF.

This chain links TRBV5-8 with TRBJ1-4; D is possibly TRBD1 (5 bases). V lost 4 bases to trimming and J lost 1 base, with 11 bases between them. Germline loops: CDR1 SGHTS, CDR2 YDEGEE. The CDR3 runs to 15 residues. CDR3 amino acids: CASSIPDKTNEKLFF. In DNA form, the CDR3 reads TGTGCCAGCAGCATACCGGACAAAACTAATGAAAAACTGTTTTTT.

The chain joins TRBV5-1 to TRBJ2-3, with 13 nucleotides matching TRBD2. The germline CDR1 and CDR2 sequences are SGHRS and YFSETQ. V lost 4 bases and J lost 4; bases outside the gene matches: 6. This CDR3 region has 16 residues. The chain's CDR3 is CASSPGTSGISDTQYF. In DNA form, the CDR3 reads TGCGCCAGCAGCCCGGGGACTAGCGGGATATCAGATACGCAGTATTTT.

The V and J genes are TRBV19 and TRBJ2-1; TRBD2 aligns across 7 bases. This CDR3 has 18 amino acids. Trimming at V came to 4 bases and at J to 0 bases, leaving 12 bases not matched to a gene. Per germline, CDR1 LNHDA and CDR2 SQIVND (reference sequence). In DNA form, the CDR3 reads TGTGCCAGTAGTAAGGAGGGAATTGGCGGGAGCTCCTACAATGAGCAGTTCTTC. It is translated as CASSKEGIGGSSYNEQFF.

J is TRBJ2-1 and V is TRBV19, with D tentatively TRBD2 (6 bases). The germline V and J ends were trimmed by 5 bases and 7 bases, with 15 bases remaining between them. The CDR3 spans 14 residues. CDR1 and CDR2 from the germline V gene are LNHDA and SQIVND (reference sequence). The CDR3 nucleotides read TGTGCCAGTAGTGCCCTGGGACTGCAAAATGAGCAGTTCTTC. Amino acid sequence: CASSALGLQNEQFF. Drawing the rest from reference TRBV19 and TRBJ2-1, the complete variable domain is DGGITQSPKYLFRKEGQNVTLSCEQNLNHDAMYWYRQDPGQGLRLIYYSQIVNDFQKGDIAEGYSVSREKKESFPLTVTSAQKNPTAFYLCASSALGLQNEQFFGPGTRLTVL.

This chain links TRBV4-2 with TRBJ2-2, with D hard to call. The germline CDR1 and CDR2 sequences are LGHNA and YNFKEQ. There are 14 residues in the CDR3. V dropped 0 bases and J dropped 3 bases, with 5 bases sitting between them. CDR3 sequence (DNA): TGTGCCAGCAGCCAAGATACAGACACCGGGGAGCTGTTTTTT. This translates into CASSQDTDTGELFF.

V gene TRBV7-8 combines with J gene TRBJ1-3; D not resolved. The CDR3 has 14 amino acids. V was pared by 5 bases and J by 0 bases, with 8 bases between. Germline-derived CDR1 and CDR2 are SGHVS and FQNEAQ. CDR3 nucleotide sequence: TGTGCCAGCAGCCCCCTAAGCTCTGGAAACACCATATATTTT. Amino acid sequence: CASSPLSSGNTIYF.

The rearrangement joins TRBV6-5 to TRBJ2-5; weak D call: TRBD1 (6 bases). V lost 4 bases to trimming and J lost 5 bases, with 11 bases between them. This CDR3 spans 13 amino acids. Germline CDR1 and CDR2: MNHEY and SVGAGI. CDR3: CASSSAGVETQYF. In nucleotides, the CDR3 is TGTGCCAGCAGTTCTGCAGGGGTGGAGACCCAGTACTTC.

This CDR3 is CASAKELRVTQYF. The CDR3 DNA reads TGTGCCAGCGCCAAAGAACTGCGGGTTACGCAGTATTTT. The V call is TRBV28, the J call TRBJ2-3, with D perhaps matching TRBD2 (5 bases). CDR3 size: 13 residues. CDR1 MDHEN and CDR2 SYDVKM come from the germline V gene. V shed 8 bases and J shed 8 bases, with 17 bases lying between them.

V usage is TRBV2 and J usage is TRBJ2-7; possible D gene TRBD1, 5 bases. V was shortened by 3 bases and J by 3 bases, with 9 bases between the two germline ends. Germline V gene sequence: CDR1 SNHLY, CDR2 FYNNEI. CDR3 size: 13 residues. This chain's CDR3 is CASSEQDNYEQYF. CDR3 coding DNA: TGTGCCAGCAGTGAGCAGGACAACTACGAGCAGTACTTC.

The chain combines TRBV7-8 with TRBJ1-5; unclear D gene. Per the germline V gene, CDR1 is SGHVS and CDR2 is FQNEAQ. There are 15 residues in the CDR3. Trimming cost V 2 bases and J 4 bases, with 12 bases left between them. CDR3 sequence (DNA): TGTGCCAGCAGCTTACGAGAGGGAGTAAATCAGCCCCAGCATTTT. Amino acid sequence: CASSLREGVNQPQHF.

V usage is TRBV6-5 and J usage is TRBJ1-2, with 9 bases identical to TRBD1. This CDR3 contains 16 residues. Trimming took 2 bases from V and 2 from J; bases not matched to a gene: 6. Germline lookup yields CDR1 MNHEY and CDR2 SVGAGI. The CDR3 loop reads CASSYGGQGRNYGYTF. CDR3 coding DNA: TGTGCCAGCAGTTACGGGGGACAGGGACGGAACTATGGCTACACCTTC.

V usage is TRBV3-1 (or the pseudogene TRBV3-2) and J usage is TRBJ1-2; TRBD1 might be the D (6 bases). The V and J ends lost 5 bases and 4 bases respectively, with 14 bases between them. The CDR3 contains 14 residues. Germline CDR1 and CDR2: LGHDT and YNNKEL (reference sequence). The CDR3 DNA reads TGTGCCAGCAGCGCACAGGGTACGCTCTATGGCTACACCTTC. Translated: CASSAQGTLYGYTF.

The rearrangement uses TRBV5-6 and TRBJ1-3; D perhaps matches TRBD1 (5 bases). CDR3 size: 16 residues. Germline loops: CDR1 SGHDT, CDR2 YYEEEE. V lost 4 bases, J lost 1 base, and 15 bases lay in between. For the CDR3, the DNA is TGTGCCAGCAGCATACTCACAGGTCGATCTGGAAACACCATATATTTT. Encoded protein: CASSILTGRSGNTIYF.

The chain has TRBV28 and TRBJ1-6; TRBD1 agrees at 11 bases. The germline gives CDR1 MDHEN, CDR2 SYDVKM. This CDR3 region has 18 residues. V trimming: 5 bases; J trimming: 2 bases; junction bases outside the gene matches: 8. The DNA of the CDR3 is TGTGCCAGCAGTGACGAGGACAGGGGGCGCCCCTATAATTCACCCCTCCACTTT. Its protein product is CASSDEDRGRPYNSPLHF.

In nucleotides, the CDR3 is TGTGCCAGCAGTTTACGGGGGGACTATGGCTACACCTTC. It specifies CASSLRGDYGYTF. This chain links TRBV12-3 or TRBV12-4 with TRBJ1-2; D might be TRBD1 (5 bases). The CDR3 length is 13 residues. V was cut by 2 bases and J by 3 bases, with 7 bases left in between.

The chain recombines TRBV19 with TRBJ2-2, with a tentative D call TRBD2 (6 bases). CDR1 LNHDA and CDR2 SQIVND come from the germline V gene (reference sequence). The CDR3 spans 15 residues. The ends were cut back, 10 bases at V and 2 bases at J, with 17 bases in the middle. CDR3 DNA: TGTGCCACAAGGGGACTCAGCGCAAACACCGGGGAGCTGTTTTTT. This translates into CATRGLSANTGELFF.

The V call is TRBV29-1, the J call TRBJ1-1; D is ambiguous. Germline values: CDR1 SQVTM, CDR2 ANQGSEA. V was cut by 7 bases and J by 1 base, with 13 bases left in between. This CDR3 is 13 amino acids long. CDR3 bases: TGCAGCGCCTCGCATGAGGGGAACACTGAAGCTTTCTTT. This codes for CSASHEGNTEAFF.

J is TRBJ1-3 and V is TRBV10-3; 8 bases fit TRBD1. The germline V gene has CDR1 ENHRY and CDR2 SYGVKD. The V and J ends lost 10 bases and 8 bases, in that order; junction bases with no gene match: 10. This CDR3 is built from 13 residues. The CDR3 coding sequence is TGTGCCACCGACAGGGGAGTGGGTGACACCATATATTTT. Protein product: CATDRGVGDTIYF.

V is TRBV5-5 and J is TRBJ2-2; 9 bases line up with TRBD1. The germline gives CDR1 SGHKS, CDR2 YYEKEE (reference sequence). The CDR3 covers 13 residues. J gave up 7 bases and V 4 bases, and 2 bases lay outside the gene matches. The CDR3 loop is CASSGTGYGELFF. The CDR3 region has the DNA TGTGCCAGCAGCGGGACAGGGTACGGGGAGCTGTTTTTT.

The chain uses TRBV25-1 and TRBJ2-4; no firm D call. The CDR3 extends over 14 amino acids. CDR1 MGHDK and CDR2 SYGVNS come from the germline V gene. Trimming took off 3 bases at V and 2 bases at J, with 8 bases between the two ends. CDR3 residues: CASSEVGPKNIQYF. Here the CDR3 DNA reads TGTGCCAGCAGTGAGGTGGGCCCCAAAAACATTCAGTACTTC.

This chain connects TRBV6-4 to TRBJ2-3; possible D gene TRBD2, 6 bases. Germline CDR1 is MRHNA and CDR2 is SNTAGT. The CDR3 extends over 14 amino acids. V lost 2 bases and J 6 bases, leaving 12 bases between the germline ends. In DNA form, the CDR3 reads TGTGCCAGCAGTGACGGAGGGGCGCCGGATACGCAGTATTTT. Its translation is CASSDGGAPDTQYF.

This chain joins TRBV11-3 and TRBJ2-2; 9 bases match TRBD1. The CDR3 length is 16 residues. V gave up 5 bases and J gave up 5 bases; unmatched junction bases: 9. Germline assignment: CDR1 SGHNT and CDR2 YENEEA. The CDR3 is CASSQRTGARTGELFF. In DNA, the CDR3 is TGTGCCAGCAGCCAAAGGACAGGGGCCCGGACCGGGGAGCTGTTTTTT.

The chain's CDR3 is CSVVSDEQFF. The CDR3 nucleotides are TGCAGCGTTGTCAGCGATGAGCAGTTCTTC. V and J are TRBV29-1 and TRBJ2-1; D uncertain. The V end was cut by 4 bases, the J end by 8 bases, with 6 bases between. The germline CDR1 and CDR2 sequences are SQVTM and ANQGSEA. This CDR3 is 10 amino acids long.